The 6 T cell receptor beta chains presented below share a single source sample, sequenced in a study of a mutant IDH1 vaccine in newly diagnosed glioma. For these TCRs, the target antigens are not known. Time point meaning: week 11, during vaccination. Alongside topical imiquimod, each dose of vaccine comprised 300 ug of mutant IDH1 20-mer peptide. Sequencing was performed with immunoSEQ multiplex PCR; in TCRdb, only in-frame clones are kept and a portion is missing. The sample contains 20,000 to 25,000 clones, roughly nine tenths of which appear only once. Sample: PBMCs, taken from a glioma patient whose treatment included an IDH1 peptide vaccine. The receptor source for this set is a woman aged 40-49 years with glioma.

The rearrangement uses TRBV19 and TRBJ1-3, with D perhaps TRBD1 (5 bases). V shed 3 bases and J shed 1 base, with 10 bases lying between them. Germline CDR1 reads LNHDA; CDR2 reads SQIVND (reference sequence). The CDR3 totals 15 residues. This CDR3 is CASSISGKSGNTIYF. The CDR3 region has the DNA TGTGCCAGTAGTATTTCAGGGAAATCTGGAAACACCATATATTTT.

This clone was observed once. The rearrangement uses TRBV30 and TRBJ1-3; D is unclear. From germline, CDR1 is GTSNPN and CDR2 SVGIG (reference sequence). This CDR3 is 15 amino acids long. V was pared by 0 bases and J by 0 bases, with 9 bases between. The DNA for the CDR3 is TGTGCCTGGAGTGTAAGGCCATACTCTGGAAACACCATATATTTT. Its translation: CAWSVRPYSGNTIYF.

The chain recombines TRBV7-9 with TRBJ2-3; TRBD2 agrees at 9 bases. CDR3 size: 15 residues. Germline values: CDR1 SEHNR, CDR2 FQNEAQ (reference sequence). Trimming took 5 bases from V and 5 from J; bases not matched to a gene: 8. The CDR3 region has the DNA TGTGCCAGCAGCACGCGGACTAGCGAGGGAGATACGCAGTATTTT. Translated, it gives CASSTRTSEGDTQYF.

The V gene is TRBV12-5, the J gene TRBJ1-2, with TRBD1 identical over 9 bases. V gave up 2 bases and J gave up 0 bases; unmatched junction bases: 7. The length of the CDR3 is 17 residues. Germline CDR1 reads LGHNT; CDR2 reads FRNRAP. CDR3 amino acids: CASGLLGTGRTNYGYTF. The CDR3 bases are TGTGCTAGTGGTTTGCTCGGGACAGGGAGGACTAACTATGGCTACACCTTC.

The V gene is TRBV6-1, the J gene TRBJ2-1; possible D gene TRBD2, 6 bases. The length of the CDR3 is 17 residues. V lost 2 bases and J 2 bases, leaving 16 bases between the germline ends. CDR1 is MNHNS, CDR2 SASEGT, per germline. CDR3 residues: CASSELGTRFTYNEQFF. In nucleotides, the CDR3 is TGTGCCAGCAGTGAACTGGGGACTCGTTTCACCTACAATGAGCAGTTCTTC.

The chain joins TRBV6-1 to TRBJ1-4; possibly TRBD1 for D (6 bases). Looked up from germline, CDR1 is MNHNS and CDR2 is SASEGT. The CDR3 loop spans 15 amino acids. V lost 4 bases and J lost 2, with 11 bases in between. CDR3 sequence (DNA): TGTGCCAGCAGTGCTTACAGGGCTACTAATGAAAAACTGTTTTTT. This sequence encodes CASSAYRATNEKLFF.